Following are 31 T cell receptor beta chains from one sample sequenced in a study of CD8 T cells in ankylosing spondylitis (dated by TCRdb to about 2017). The library was made by 5' RACE. Instrument on record: Illumina HiSeq 2500. The raw public reads went through TCRdb reprocessing: fastp at Q25, MiXCR clone calling, in-frame beta chains kept. Each entry is one CDR3 protein sequence, shown with its most common DNA and genes. The sample has some 350,000 distinct CDR3 sequences on record, roughly 14% of them singletons. 0.95% to 1.4% of the sample rests with the top ten. Sequencing input: blood, either unsorted or a sorted T cell fraction (not recorded which). The receptors originated from a male donor with ankylosing spondylitis or in good health (not recorded which).

A word on this clonotype: The junction does not match germline at one end; this may be a read error. The gene calls are TRBV2 and TRBJ2-1; 9 bases align to TRBD2. The CDR3 covers 12 residues. Per the germline V gene, CDR1 is SNHLY and CDR2 is FYNNEI. DNA of the CDR3: TGTGCCAGCAGTGCCGGACTAGCGAGGGTCCTCTTC. This translates into CASSAGLARVLF.

The sample holds a few counts of this clonotype. The chain is built from TRBV6-1 and TRBJ2-2; maybe TRBD1 (5 bases). The germline V gene encodes CDR1 MNHNS and CDR2 SASEGT. V was trimmed by 5 bases and J by 5 bases, leaving 12 bases between them. The length of the CDR3 is 14 residues. Written as DNA, the CDR3 is TGTGCCAGCAGTCCGACCTCAGGGACCGGGGAGCTGTTTTTT. It specifies CASSPTSGTGELFF.

The chain joins TRBV20-1 to TRBJ2-1, with 8 bases identical to TRBD2. Trimming cost V 3 bases and J 10 bases; bases outside gene matches: 8. The CDR3 spans 13 residues. The germline gives CDR1 DFQATT, CDR2 SNEGSKA (reference sequence). The CDR3 loop is CSASKLAGLEQFF. DNA of the CDR3: TGCAGTGCTAGTAAGCTAGCGGGCCTCGAGCAGTTCTTC.

This clonotype was seen ten or more times. The J gene is TRBJ2-1, the V gene TRBV10-3; no clear D gene. The CDR3 runs 15 residues. CDR1 and CDR2 (germline): ENHRY, SYGVKD. Trimming shortened V by 0 bases and J by 6 bases, and 12 bases separated the two germline ends. The CDR3 loop is CAISESMDASNEQFF. The CDR3 bases are TGTGCCATCAGTGAGTCGATGGATGCCTCCAATGAGCAGTTCTTC.

This sequence joins TRBV5-1 and TRBJ2-1, with D tentatively TRBD1 (6 bases). Per germline, CDR1 SGHRS and CDR2 YFSETQ. Deletions cut 3 bases from V and 0 bases from J, with 22 bases between. The CDR3 runs 19 residues. The CDR3 region has the DNA TGCGCCAGCAGCTCCGCAAGATCGACAGGCAAGGGCTCCTACAATGAGCAGTTCTTC. It is translated as CASSSARSTGKGSYNEQFF.

The chain uses TRBV11-2 and TRBJ1-2; the D gene is possibly TRBD1 (5 bases). Trimming removed 5 bases from V and 5 bases from J, with 15 bases in between. Germline values: CDR1 SGHAT, CDR2 FQNNGV. This CDR3 has 14 amino acids. CDR3 DNA sequence: TGTGCCAGCAGCCGGACCGGGACCGAGTATGGCTACACCTTC. It yields the protein CASSRTGTEYGYTF.

V is TRBV2 and J is TRBJ2-3; D might be TRBD2 (5 bases). CDR3 length: 12 amino acids. The germline V gene encodes CDR1 SNHLY and CDR2 FYNNEI. V shed 3 bases and J shed 4 bases, with 5 bases lying between them. The CDR3 spells CASSEEADTQYF. The CDR3 nucleotides are TGTGCCAGCAGTGAGGAGGCAGATACGCAGTATTTT.

V usage is TRBV15 and J usage is TRBJ2-5; D perhaps matches TRBD1 (6 bases). The end of the DNA aligns better with TRBJ2-1, so the J call may be wrong. This CDR3 contains 13 residues. The germline CDR1 and CDR2 sequences are LNHNV and YYDKDF (reference sequence). The CDR3, as DNA: TGTGCCACCAGCACAGGACAGAAAGAGACCCAGTTCTTC. This encodes CATSTGQKETQFF.

This sequence joins TRBV12-3 or TRBV12-4 and TRBJ1-5; maybe TRBD1 (6 bases). V was shortened by 6 bases and J by 7 bases, with 13 bases between the two germline ends. CDR3 length equals 13 residues. Written as DNA, the CDR3 is TGTGCCAGCAGCCGAAACAGGGACCAGCCCCAGCATTTT. It translates to CASSRNRDQPQHF.

This clonotype was detected once. The chain links TRBV12-3 or TRBV12-4 to TRBJ2-5; perhaps D is TRBD1 or TRBD2 (5 bases each). CDR3 length: 15 amino acids. Trimming removed 3 bases from V and 2 bases from J, with 13 bases in between. The CDR3 DNA reads as TGTGCCAGCAGTTTGGACCGGGACGGTCAAGAGACCCAGTACTTC. This encodes CASSLDRDGQETQYF.

This clonotype came up many times. This chain joins TRBV29-1 and TRBJ2-2; D unresolved. Germline assignment: CDR1 SQVTM and CDR2 ANQGSEA. The CDR3 totals 13 residues. V was shortened by 8 bases and J by 0 bases, with 10 bases between the two germline ends. CDR3 amino acids: CSYTIANTGELFF. The CDR3 coding sequence is TGCAGCTACACCATCGCGAACACCGGGGAGCTGTTTTTT.

The chain recombines TRBV20-1 with TRBJ2-1; TRBD2 matches 9 bases. The germline V gene has CDR1 DFQATT and CDR2 SNEGSKA (reference sequence). CDR3 size: 16 residues. Unmatched junction bases numbered 11, after V lost 1 base and J lost 7 bases. As DNA, the CDR3 is TGCAGTGCTAGAGCCCGGGTGACTAGCGGAGAAAATGAGCAGTTCTTC. Protein product: CSARARVTSGENEQFF.

This rearrangement joins TRBV18 to TRBJ2-2; D uncertain. Per the germline V gene, CDR1 is KGHSH and CDR2 is LQKENI. Trimming stripped 0 bases from V and 6 bases from J, with 5 bases between. The CDR3 is 13 residues long. The chain's CDR3 is CASSPPSAGELFF. The CDR3 bases are TGTGCCAGCTCACCACCTTCCGCCGGGGAGCTGTTTTTT.

The CDR3 reads CASSPFGGTKSYEQYF. CDR3 in DNA: TGTGCCAGCTCACCCTTCGGCGGGACCAAATCCTACGAGCAGTACTTC. The rearrangement joins TRBV18 to TRBJ2-7, with D perhaps matching TRBD2 (6 bases). Germline values: CDR1 KGHSH, CDR2 LQKENI. Trimming took off 3 bases at V and 1 base at J, with 16 bases between the two ends. The CDR3 sequence is 16 residues long.

Regarding this clonotype: A much larger clone is a single base away; this may be a read error. This rearrangement joins TRBV20-1 to TRBJ2-1, with 8 bases that match TRBD2. The CDR3 runs 14 residues. Germline CDR1 and CDR2: DFQATT and SNEGSKA (reference sequence). V was clipped by 8 bases and J by 1 base; unmatched bases: 7. The CDR3 sequence is CSTLTSESYNEQFF. The CDR3 nucleotides read TGCAGTACTTTGACTAGCGAGTCCTACAATGAGCAGTTCTTC.

A remark on this clonotype: A junction end diverges from the germline sequence, so it may reflect a read error. V gene TRBV7-2 combines with J gene TRBJ2-3, with D possibly matching TRBD1 (6 bases). This CDR3 is 15 amino acids long. CDR1 and CDR2 (germline): SGHTA, FQGNSA. CDR3 region: CASSFRGQRTDMQYF. The CDR3 nucleotides are TGTGCCAGCAGCTTTAGAGGACAGCGCACAGATATGCAGTATTTT. Using reference TRBV7-2 and TRBJ2-3 for the parts outside the CDR3, the full variable domain is GAGVSQSPSNKVTEKGKDVELRCDPISGHTALYWYRQSLGQGLEFLIYFQGNSAPDKSGLPSDRFSAERTGGSVSTLTIQRTQQEDSAVYLCASSFRGQRTDMQYFGPGTRLTVL.

This chain links TRBV23-1 with TRBJ1-5; maybe TRBD1 (5 bases). TRBV23-1 is assigned to the ORF class and has an uncertain function. Trimming removed 0 bases at V and 5 bases at J, with 17 bases between. This CDR3 region has 17 residues. In DNA, the CDR3 is TGCGCCAGCAGTCAATCCAGGGCAACTCTTCTCGATCAGCCCCAGCATTTT. Residues: CASSQSRATLLDQPQHF.

CDR3 DNA sequence: TGCGCCAGCAGCCACGACATGATCTACGAGCAGTACTTC. Its translation: CASSHDMIYEQYF. The chain is built from TRBV4-1 and TRBJ2-7; D unclear. CDR1 and CDR2 (germline): MGHRA, YSYEKL. Trimming removed 3 bases from V and 3 bases from J, with 9 bases in between. The CDR3 sequence is 13 residues long.

This clonotype appeared many times. The rearrangement links TRBV20-1 to TRBJ2-7; D is unclear. V was cut by 6 bases and J by 4 bases, with 10 bases left in between. The CDR3 totals 11 residues. From germline, CDR1 is DFQATT and CDR2 SNEGSKA (reference sequence). Here the CDR3 DNA reads TGCAGTGCGGTTGCCTTGTACGAGCAGTACTTC. Protein sequence: CSAVALYEQYF.

This chain links TRBV3-1 with TRBJ2-3, with 11 bases matching TRBD2. Germline V gives CDR1 LGHDT, CDR2 YNNKEL (reference sequence). V lost 1 base, J lost 8 bases, and 5 bases stayed unmatched. The CDR3 spans 15 residues. CDR3 residues: CASSQGLAGTGTQYF. For the CDR3, the DNA is TGTGCCAGCAGCCAAGGACTAGCGGGGACGGGTACGCAGTATTTT.

About this clonotype itself: One junction end does not reproduce the germline sequence, and a read error may be involved. The chain is built from TRBV12-3 or TRBV12-4 and TRBJ2-3; TRBD2 aligns across 7 bases. The CDR3 length is 18 residues. The CDR3 DNA reads as TGTACCAGCAGTTTAGACGTAGGCGGGAGCCGGAGGACAGATACGCAGTATTTT. Protein sequence: CTSSLDVGGSRRTDTQYF.

V is TRBV20-1 and J is TRBJ2-3; the D is unclear. The CDR3 totals 14 residues. V shed 2 bases and J shed 0 bases, with 9 bases lying between them. Germline CDR1 is DFQATT and CDR2 is SNEGSKA (reference sequence). In DNA, the CDR3 is TGCAGTGCTAGAAAGGTTCCTAGCACAGATACGCAGTATTTT. It codes for CSARKVPSTDTQYF.

This clonotype has a handful of counts. The chain uses TRBV3-1 and TRBJ2-2, with 8 nucleotides matching TRBD1. J gave up 6 bases and V 2 bases, and 8 bases lay outside the gene matches. This CDR3 is 16 amino acids long. CDR1 is LGHDT and CDR2 is YNNKEL in the germline V gene (reference sequence). CDR3 sequence: CASSQHGRGPSGELFF. CDR3 sequence (DNA): TGTGCCAGCAGCCAACACGGCAGGGGGCCTTCCGGGGAGCTGTTTTTT.

The chain is built from TRBV4-1 and TRBJ2-3; D is ambiguous. Trimming removed 4 bases at V and 0 bases at J, with 14 bases between. The germline V gene has CDR1 MGHRA and CDR2 YSYEKL. The CDR3 covers 16 residues. The CDR3 sequence is CASSPSRPLSTDTQYF. The CDR3 DNA sequence: TGCGCCAGCAGCCCCAGTCGGCCCCTAAGCACAGATACGCAGTATTTT.

This clonotype has a single count. The chain carries TRBV7-9 and TRBJ2-1; TRBD1 is a possible D gene (5 bases). The CDR3 sequence is 14 residues long. CDR1 is SEHNR and CDR2 is FQNEAQ in the germline V gene (reference sequence). Trimming shortened V by 4 bases and J by 8 bases, and 15 bases separated the two germline ends. The CDR3 loop reads CASSSSTVHDEQFF. As DNA, the CDR3 is TGTGCCAGCAGCTCCTCGACAGTACACGATGAGCAGTTCTTC.

This rearrangement joins TRBV30 to TRBJ2-7; no reliable D call. CDR3 length equals 12 residues. V shed 0 bases and J shed 3 bases, with 6 bases lying between them. The germline V gene has CDR1 GTSNPN and CDR2 SVGIG (reference sequence). CDR3 protein: CAWSVPSYEQYF. CDR3 nucleotides: TGTGCCTGGAGTGTTCCGAGCTACGAGCAGTACTTC. The whole variable domain, filled in from reference TRBV30 and TRBJ2-7, reads SQTIHQWPATLVQPVGSPLSLECTVEGTSNPNLYWYRQAAGRGLQLLFYSVGIGQISSEVPQNLSASRPQDRQFILSSKKLLLSDSGFYLCAWSVPSYEQYFGPGTRLTVT.

This clonotype was picked up a small number of times. CDR3: CSVGGTTTTGELFF. In DNA form, the CDR3 reads TGCAGCGTTGGTGGGACTACCACCACCGGGGAGCTGTTTTTT. This chain joins TRBV29-1 and TRBJ2-2; 7 positions match TRBD2. Germline values: CDR1 SQVTM, CDR2 ANQGSEA. V was pared by 4 bases and J by 4 bases, with 6 bases of the junction left unmatched. The CDR3 consists of 14 residues.

The CDR3 spells CATREPANTEAFF. In nucleotides, the CDR3 is TGTGCCACCAGGGAGCCGGCGAACACTGAAGCTTTCTTT. The rearrangement links TRBV15 to TRBJ1-1; D is uncertain. This CDR3 spans 13 amino acids. With 6 bases removed from V and 1 base from J, the gap between germline ends came to 9 bases. Looked up from germline, CDR1 is LNHNV and CDR2 is YYDKDF (reference sequence).

The genes are TRBV6-6 and TRBJ2-7, with TRBD1 as a possible D gene (5 bases). Germline lookup yields CDR1 MNHNY and CDR2 SVGAGI (reference sequence). The CDR3 runs to 13 residues. V lost 3 bases and J lost 5, with 11 bases in between. The CDR3 DNA is TGTGCCAGCAGTTATGGCAGGGTGGACGAGCAGTACTTC. Translating gives CASSYGRVDEQYF.

This clonotype was counted only a few times. The CDR3 sequence is CASSPLIRTGPYNEQFF. CDR3 DNA sequence: TGTGCCAGCAGCCCGCTGATAAGGACGGGCCCCTACAATGAGCAGTTCTTC. The genes are TRBV7-9 and TRBJ2-1, with D unclear. V lost 5 bases and J lost 2, with 19 bases in between. CDR1 and CDR2 (germline): SEHNR, FQNEAQ (reference sequence). This CDR3 is 17 amino acids long. Combining the CDR3 with reference TRBV7-9 and TRBJ2-1 gives the whole variable domain DTGVSQNPRHKITKRGQNVTFRCDPISEHNRLYWYRQTLGQGPEFLTYFQNEAQLEKSRLLSDRFSAERPKGSFSTLEIQRTEQGDSAMYLCASSPLIRTGPYNEQFFGPGTRLTVL.

This clonotype was counted between two and nine times. The chain carries TRBV10-1 and TRBJ2-1; weak D call: TRBD2 (6 bases). Trimming removed 2 bases at V and 2 bases at J, with 7 bases between. The CDR3 is 14 residues long. Per the germline V gene, CDR1 is WNHNN and CDR2 is SYGVQD (reference sequence). The CDR3 sequence: CASSETSTYNEQFF. The CDR3 DNA follows: TGCGCCAGCAGTGAGACTAGCACCTACAATGAGCAGTTCTTC.